These T cell receptor beta chains were read from a single sample in a study of T cells after yellow fever vaccination. Via MiXCR, TCRdb re-called the 5' RACE reads, giving one row per CDR3 protein. The table includes around 46,000 distinct CDR3 sequences, under 8% detected once. Here the sequenced sample was CD8+ T cells not binding an NS4B(214-222) dextramer, sorted from PBMCs, taken 45 days after the yellow fever booster vaccination. The origin of the receptors is a man aged 25-45 years who received the YFV17D yellow fever vaccine. Each CDR3 is given with its conserved first and last residue. The D gene is left open where the match is weak. Size values are once, few and many counts, or a class for expanded clones, and some rows have none.

abundance,v_gene,j_gene,d_gene,CDR3aa,CDR3nt
many,TRBV2,TRBJ2-1,TRBD2,CASSEGALASGTNEQFF,TGTGCCAGCAGTGAAGGAGCTTTGGCTAGCGGGACCAATGAGCAGTTCTTC
many,TRBV12-3/TRBV12-4,TRBJ2-7,TRBD1,CASSLWDSHYEQYF,TGTGCCAGCAGCCTCTGGGACAGCCATTACGAGCAGTACTTC
many,TRBV16,TRBJ2-5,-,CASSRMGARNGETQYF,TGTGCCAGCAGCCGGATGGGAGCTAGGAATGGGGAGACCCAGTACTTC
many,TRBV2,TRBJ2-7,-,CASSETTAYEQYF,TGTGCCAGCAGTGAGACGACGGCCTACGAGCAGTACTTC
many,TRBV30,TRBJ1-1,-,CAWSVLGGEAFF,TGTGCCTGGAGTGTACTCGGGGGGGAAGCTTTCTTT
many,TRBV27,TRBJ2-7,-,CASSFGAWREQYF,TGTGCCAGCAGTTTTGGGGCTTGGAGGGAGCAGTACTTC
many,TRBV27,TRBJ1-5,-,CASSPGVLGNQPQHF,TGTGCCAGCAGTCCCGGGGTACTCGGCAATCAGCCCCAGCATTTT
-,TRBV19,TRBJ2-1,-,CGSSIGAPSYNEQFF,TGTGGCAGTAGTATAGGTGCCCCGTCCTACAATGAGCAGTTCTTC
many,TRBV27,TRBJ2-5,-,CASSIFWTEYQETQYF,TGTGCCAGCAGTATATTTTGGACAGAGTACCAAGAGACCCAGTACTTC
many,TRBV6-1,TRBJ1-6,-,CASSELGPLHF,TGTGCCAGCAGTGAATTGGGACCCCTCCACTTT
many,TRBV5-1,TRBJ2-1,-,CASSPNDEQFF,TGCGCCAGCAGCCCGAATGATGAGCAGTTCTTC
-,TRBV27,TRBJ2-1,-,CASSISPGEQFF,TGTGCCAGCAGTATTTCGCCGGGTGAGCAGTTCTTC
few,TRBV6-5,TRBJ2-7,-,CASGGPPGFMKQYF,TGTGCCAGCGGAGGCCCACCGGGGTTTATGAAGCAGTACTTC
many,TRBV6-5,TRBJ1-1,TRBD1,CASSSWTGLNTEAFF,TGTGCCAGCAGTTCTTGGACAGGGTTGAACACTGAAGCTTTCTTT
many,TRBV11-2,TRBJ2-3,-,CASSPHSDGDTQYF,TGTGCCAGCAGCCCACACAGCGACGGGGATACGCAGTATTTT
many,TRBV21-1,TRBJ2-7,-,CASLQTPGTGEQYF,TGTGCCAGCCTACAAACCCCGGGAACGGGCGAGCAGTACTTC